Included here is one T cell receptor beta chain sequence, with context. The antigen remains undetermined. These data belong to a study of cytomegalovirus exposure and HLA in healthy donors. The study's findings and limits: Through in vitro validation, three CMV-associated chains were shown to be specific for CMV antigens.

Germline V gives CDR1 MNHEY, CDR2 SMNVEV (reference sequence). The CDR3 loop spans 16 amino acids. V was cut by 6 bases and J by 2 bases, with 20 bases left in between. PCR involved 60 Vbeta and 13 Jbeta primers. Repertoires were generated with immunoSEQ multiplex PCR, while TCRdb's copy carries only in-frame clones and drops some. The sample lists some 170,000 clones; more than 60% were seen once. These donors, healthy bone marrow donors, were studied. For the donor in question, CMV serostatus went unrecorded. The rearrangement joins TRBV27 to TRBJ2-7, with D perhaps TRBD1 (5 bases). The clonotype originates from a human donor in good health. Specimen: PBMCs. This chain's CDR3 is CASRPWEQAFTYEQYF. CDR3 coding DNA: TGTGCCAGCAGACCCTGGGAACAGGCGTTCACCTACGAGCAGTACTTC.